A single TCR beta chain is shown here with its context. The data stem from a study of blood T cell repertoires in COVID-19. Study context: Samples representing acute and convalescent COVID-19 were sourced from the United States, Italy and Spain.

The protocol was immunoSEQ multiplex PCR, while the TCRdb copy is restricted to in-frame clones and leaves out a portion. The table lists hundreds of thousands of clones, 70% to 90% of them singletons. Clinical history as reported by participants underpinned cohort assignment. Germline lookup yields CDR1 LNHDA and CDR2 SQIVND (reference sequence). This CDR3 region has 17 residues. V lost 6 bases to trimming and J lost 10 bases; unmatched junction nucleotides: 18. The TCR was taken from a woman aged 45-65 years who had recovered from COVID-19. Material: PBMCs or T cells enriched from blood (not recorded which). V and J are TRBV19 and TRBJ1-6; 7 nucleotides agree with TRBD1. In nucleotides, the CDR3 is TGTGCCAGTAGCTCCGGACAGGTCTCTCTTTTGTACTCACCCCTCCACTTT. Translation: CASSSGQVSLLYSPLHF.